These 21 T cell receptor beta chains were sequenced from one sample in a study of blood T cell repertoires in COVID-19. The method was immunoSEQ multiplex PCR; TCRdb's version includes in-frame clones alone and lacks a portion of them. Of tens of thousands of clones in the sample, approximately 86% were seen once. Sequenced input: peripheral blood. These receptors all come from a man in his 70s with active COVID-19.

V usage is TRBV7-2 and J usage is TRBJ2-3, with TRBD2 identical over 7 bases. From germline, CDR1 is SGHTA and CDR2 FQGNSA. The trim removed 3 bases at V and 1 base at J, leaving 16 bases unmatched. This CDR3 comprises 19 residues. CDR3 coding DNA: TGTGCCAGCAGCTTCTTCGGATTTGGGGCGGGAGCGGGCACAGATACGCAGTATTTT. Its translation is CASSFFGFGAGAGTDTQYF.

V and J are TRBV11-3 and TRBJ2-3, with TRBD2 matching 7 bases. The germline gives CDR1 SGHNT, CDR2 YENEEA. After removal of 5 bases from V and 10 bases from J, the junction contained 15 bases not matched to a gene. This CDR3 spans 15 amino acids. CDR3 in DNA: TGTGCCAGCAGCGCCGCGGGAGAACGGGCGGGCCCGCAGTATTTT. This sequence encodes CASSAAGERAGPQYF.

The CDR3 reads CASNPQGASYNEQFF. The CDR3, as DNA: TGTGCCAGCAACCCACAGGGGGCCTCCTACAATGAGCAGTTCTTC. The V call is TRBV6-4, the J call TRBJ2-1; 9 bases are shared with TRBD1. Germline V CDR1 and CDR2: MRHNA, SNTAGT. The CDR3 has 15 residues. The V and J ends lost 7 bases and 0 bases, in that order; junction bases with no gene match: 4.

CDR3 sequence: CASSYLGYPVYEQYF. CDR3 DNA sequence: TGTGCCAGCAGTTACTTGGGCTACCCGGTATACGAGCAGTACTTC. The V and J genes are TRBV6-2 or TRBV6-3 and TRBJ2-7; D gene ambiguous. The CDR3 contains 15 residues. Between the trimmed V and J ends, which lost 1 base and 4 bases, there was a span of 14 bases. Per germline, CDR1 MNHEY and CDR2 SVGEGT.

The CDR3 sequence: CASSRLNFRDTRFYNEQFF. For the CDR3, the DNA is TGTGCCAGCAGCCGACTCAATTTCCGGGACACCCGTTTCTACAATGAGCAGTTCTTC. V gene TRBV7-9 combines with J gene TRBJ2-1; D is perhaps TRBD1 (6 bases). Germline CDR1 reads SEHNR; CDR2 reads FQNEAQ (reference sequence). This CDR3 spans 19 amino acids. Trimming stripped 5 bases from V and 3 bases from J, with 26 bases between.

This sequence joins TRBV7-8 and TRBJ1-1; D possibly corresponds to TRBD1 (6 bases). Germline CDR1 reads SGHVS; CDR2 reads FQNEAQ. The CDR3 contains 14 residues. With 5 bases removed from V and 11 bases from J, the gap between germline ends came to 21 bases. The CDR3 DNA sequence: TGTGCCAGCAGCCCTCCCCTCTTGGGGGCAGGGGCTTTCTTT. It specifies CASSPPLLGAGAFF. Based on the CDR3 plus reference TRBV7-8 and TRBJ1-1, the full variable domain is GAGVSQSPRYKVAKRGQDVALRCDPISGHVSLFWYQQALGQGPEFLTYFQNEAQLDKSGLPSDRFFAERPEGSVSTLKIQRTQQEDSAVYLCASSPPLLGAGAFFGQGTRLTVV.

In this sample, this clone turned up a few times. The V call is TRBV7-9, the J call TRBJ2-7; the match to TRBD2 covers 7 bases. Germline trimming cut 9 bases from V and 3 bases from J; bases unmatched to any gene: 11. CDR3 length: 14 amino acids. CDR1 SEHNR and CDR2 FQNEAQ come from the germline V gene (reference sequence). In nucleotides, the CDR3 is TGTGCCAGTGGTGCGGCCGGGACTAACTACGAGCAGTACTTC. Translated: CASGAAGTNYEQYF. Supplemented by reference TRBV7-9 and TRBJ2-7, the full variable domain reads DTGVSQNPRHKITKRGQNVTFRCDPISEHNRLYWYRQTLGQGPEFLTYFQNEAQLEKSRLLSDRFSAERPKGSFSTLEIQRTEQGDSAMYLCASGAAGTNYEQYFGPGTRLTVT.

This clone was counted a single time. The chain uses TRBV5-4 and TRBJ2-6, with no clear D. V lost 0 bases, J lost 0 bases, and 4 bases lay in between. CDR1 is SGHNT and CDR2 is YYREEE in the germline V gene (reference sequence). The CDR3 sequence is 15 residues long. As DNA, the CDR3 is TGTGCCAGCAGCTTGGGCGGCTCTGGGGCCAACGTCCTGACTTTC. This gives the protein CASSLGGSGANVLTF.

This sequence joins TRBV28 and TRBJ2-6; D gene ambiguous. Trimming took 5 bases from V and 0 from J, leaving 20 bases between them. From germline, CDR1 is MDHEN and CDR2 SYDVKM. The CDR3 is 19 residues long. The CDR3 region has the DNA TGTGCCAGCAGTCCTACTCTCGGTTGGTACTCCTCTGGGGCCAACGTCCTGACTTTC. Encoded protein: CASSPTLGWYSSGANVLTF. Combining the CDR3 with reference TRBV28 and TRBJ2-6 gives the whole variable domain DVKVTQSSRYLVKRTGEKVFLECVQDMDHENMFWYRQDPGLGLRLIYFSYDVKMKEKGDIPEGYSVSREKKERFSLILESASTNQTSMYLCASSPTLGWYSSGANVLTFGAGSRLTVL.

The rearrangement uses TRBV18 and TRBJ1-1; 10 positions match TRBD1. The ends lost 3 bases at V and 7 bases at J; junction bases unmatched: 8. Germline-derived CDR1 and CDR2 are KGHSH and LQKENI. The length of the CDR3 is 15 residues. CDR3 protein: CASSPRQGAQGEAFF. In DNA form, the CDR3 reads TGTGCCAGCTCACCCCGACAGGGGGCGCAGGGTGAAGCTTTCTTT.

J is TRBJ2-7 and V is TRBV9; TRBD2 aligns across 7 bases. The germline V gene has CDR1 SGDLS and CDR2 YYNGEE. The CDR3 is made up of 12 amino acids. Trimming removed 6 bases from V and 3 bases from J; junction bases left unmatched: 3. CDR3 nucleotide sequence: TGTGCCAGCAACCGCGGGGGCTACGAGCAGTACTTC. Amino acid sequence: CASNRGGYEQYF.

This clone has a single count. The genes are TRBV30 and TRBJ2-2; 9 bases are a match to TRBD1. CDR3 length: 15 residues. Unmatched junction bases numbered 5, after V lost 1 base and J lost 5 bases. Per the germline V gene, CDR1 is GTSNPN and CDR2 is SVGIG (reference sequence). CDR3 sequence (DNA): TGTGCCTGGAGTGGGGACAGGGATGGGACCGGGGAGCTGTTTTTT. It is translated as CAWSGDRDGTGELFF.

The V gene is TRBV27, the J gene TRBJ1-1; TRBD1 aligns across 9 bases. The CDR3 extends over 14 amino acids. V dropped 7 bases and J dropped 6; count of bases not matched to a gene: 9. Germline V gene data show CDR1 as MNHEY and CDR2 as SMNVEV (reference sequence). CDR3 amino acids: CASNTGGPAAEAFF. DNA for the CDR3: TGTGCCAGCAACACAGGGGGCCCGGCGGCTGAAGCTTTCTTT.

This sequence joins TRBV6-5 and TRBJ1-6; D call uncertain. Germline V lookup: CDR1 MNHEY, CDR2 SVGAGI. CDR3 size: 14 residues. The V gene lost 0 bases and the J gene lost 7 bases, with 7 bases spanning the gap. The CDR3: CASSYSMRNSPLHF. In DNA, the CDR3 is TGTGCCAGCAGTTACTCGATGAGAAATTCACCCCTCCACTTT.

This clone was counted a single time. This chain connects TRBV28 to TRBJ2-7; 7 bases match TRBD2. V lost 8 bases, J lost 3 bases, and 4 bases stayed unmatched. The CDR3 is made up of 12 amino acids. Germline values: CDR1 MDHEN, CDR2 SYDVKM. CDR3 sequence reads: CASGGDYYEQYF. CDR3 in DNA: TGTGCCAGCGGGGGGGACTACTACGAGCAGTACTTC.

The rearrangement uses TRBV11-2 and TRBJ2-1; D might be TRBD2 (5 bases). This CDR3 is built from 14 residues. Germline V gene lookup returns CDR1 SGHAT and CDR2 FQNNGV. V was cut by 5 bases and J by 11 bases, with 19 bases left in between. DNA of the CDR3: TGTGCCAGCAGCCGCCCGGGTAGCGCCAGCCAGCAGTTCTTC. Its protein is CASSRPGSASQQFF.

The chain links TRBV28 to TRBJ2-7, with D tentatively TRBD2 (6 bases). The V end lost 5 bases, the J end lost 2 bases, and 7 bases lay between the germline ends. This CDR3 is 12 amino acids long. Germline V gene lookup returns CDR1 MDHEN and CDR2 SYDVKM. CDR3 in amino acids: CASSPGAYEQYF. The CDR3 DNA reads as TGTGCCAGCAGTCCGGGAGCCTACGAGCAGTACTTC.

The chain employs TRBV28 and TRBJ1-2; the D is unclear. This CDR3 is built from 13 residues. Germline CDR1 MDHEN, CDR2 SYDVKM. V gave up 7 bases and J gave up 4 bases, with 13 bases separating them. CDR3: CASTGGWAYGYTF. In DNA, the CDR3 is TGTGCCAGCACCGGAGGGTGGGCCTATGGCTACACCTTC.

This clone was detected only a few times. V is TRBV7-2 and J is TRBJ1-1; a weak D match, TRBD1 (6 bases). CDR3 length equals 13 residues. The V end lost 5 bases, the J end lost 11 bases, and 18 bases lay between the germline ends. Germline assignment: CDR1 SGHTA and CDR2 FQGNSA. The CDR3 reads CASSQRQDSQAFF. The CDR3 DNA is TGTGCCAGCAGCCAAAGACAGGACTCCCAGGCTTTCTTT. The variable domain in full, completed from reference TRBV7-2 and TRBJ1-1, reads GAGVSQSPSNKVTEKGKDVELRCDPISGHTALYWYRQSLGQGLEFLIYFQGNSAPDKSGLPSDRFSAERTGGSVSTLTIQRTQQEDSAVYLCASSQRQDSQAFFGQGTRLTVV.

The chain links TRBV19 to TRBJ1-6; 8 nucleotides line up with TRBD1. The CDR3 consists of 16 residues. V lost 1 base and J lost 9; bases outside the gene matches: 8. Germline CDR1 LNHDA, CDR2 SQIVND (reference sequence). CDR3 in DNA: TGTGCCAGTAGTATAGCGGACAGAGACAGGGGTTCACCCCTCCACTTT. Its translation: CASSIADRDRGSPLHF.

The V call is TRBV5-1, the J call TRBJ1-5; 10 positions match TRBD1. This CDR3 spans 18 amino acids. Germline loops: CDR1 SGHRS, CDR2 YFSETQ. V lost 1 base and J lost 5; bases outside the gene matches: 12. For the CDR3, the DNA is TGCGCCAGCAGCTTGCGCCCGTCCGGGACAGGGGCTCATCAGCCCCAGCATTTT. It translates to CASSLRPSGTGAHQPQHF.